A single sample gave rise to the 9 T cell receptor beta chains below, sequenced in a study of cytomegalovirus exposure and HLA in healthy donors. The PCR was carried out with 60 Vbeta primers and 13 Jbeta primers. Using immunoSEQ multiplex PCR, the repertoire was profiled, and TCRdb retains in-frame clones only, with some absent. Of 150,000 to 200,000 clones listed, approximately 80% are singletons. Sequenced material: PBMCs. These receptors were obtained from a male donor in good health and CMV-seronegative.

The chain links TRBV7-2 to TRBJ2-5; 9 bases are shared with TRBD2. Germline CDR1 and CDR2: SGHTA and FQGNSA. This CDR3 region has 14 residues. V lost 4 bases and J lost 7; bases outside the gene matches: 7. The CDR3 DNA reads TGTGCCAGCAGCTCTAGCGGGACCTCCAGGACCCAGTACTTC. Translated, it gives CASSSSGTSRTQYF.

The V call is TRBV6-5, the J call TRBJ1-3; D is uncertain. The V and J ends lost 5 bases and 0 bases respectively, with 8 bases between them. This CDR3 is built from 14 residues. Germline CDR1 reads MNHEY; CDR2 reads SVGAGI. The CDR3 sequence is CASSVTTSGNTIYF. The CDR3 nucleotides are TGTGCCAGCAGTGTGACAACCTCTGGAAACACCATATATTTT.

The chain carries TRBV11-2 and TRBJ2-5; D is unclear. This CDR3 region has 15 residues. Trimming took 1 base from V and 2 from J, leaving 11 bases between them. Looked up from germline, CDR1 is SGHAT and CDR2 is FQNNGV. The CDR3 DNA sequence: TGTGCCAGCAGCTTAGGAGTCAAGGAGCAAGAGACCCAGTACTTC. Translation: CASSLGVKEQETQYF.

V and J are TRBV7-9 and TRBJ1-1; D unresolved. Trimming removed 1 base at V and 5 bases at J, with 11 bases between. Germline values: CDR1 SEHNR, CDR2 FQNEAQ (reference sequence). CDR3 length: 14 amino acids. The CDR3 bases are TGTGCCAGCAGCTTAGGAGGGAGTGGGACTGAAGCTTTCTTT. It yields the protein CASSLGGSGTEAFF. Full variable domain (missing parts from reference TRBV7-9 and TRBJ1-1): DTGVSQNPRHKITKRGQNVTFRCDPISEHNRLYWYRQTLGQGPEFLTYFQNEAQLEKSRLLSDRFSAERPKGSFSTLEIQRTEQGDSAMYLCASSLGGSGTEAFFGQGTRLTVV.

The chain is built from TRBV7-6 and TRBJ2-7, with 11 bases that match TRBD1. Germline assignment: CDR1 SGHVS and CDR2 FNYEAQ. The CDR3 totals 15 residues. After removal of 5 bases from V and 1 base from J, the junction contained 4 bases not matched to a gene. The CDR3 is CASSRTGGSSYEQYF. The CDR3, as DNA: TGTGCCAGCAGCAGGACAGGGGGCAGTTCCTACGAGCAGTACTTC.

The CDR3 protein is CASSVGGGANTEAFF. The DNA for the CDR3 is TGTGCCAGCAGCGTCGGGGGGGGTGCGAACACTGAAGCTTTCTTT. The chain couples TRBV9 to TRBJ1-1; maybe TRBD1 (5 bases). The germline V gene encodes CDR1 SGDLS and CDR2 YYNGEE. The CDR3 spans 15 residues. The V end lost 2 bases, the J end lost 1 base, and 12 bases lay between the germline ends.

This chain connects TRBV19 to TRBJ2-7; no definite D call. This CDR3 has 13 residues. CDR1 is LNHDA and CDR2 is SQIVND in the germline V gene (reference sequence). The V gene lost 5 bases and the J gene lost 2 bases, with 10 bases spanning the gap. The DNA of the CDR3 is TGTGCCAGTAGTGGGCAGCTAACCTACGAGCAGTACTTC. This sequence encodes CASSGQLTYEQYF.

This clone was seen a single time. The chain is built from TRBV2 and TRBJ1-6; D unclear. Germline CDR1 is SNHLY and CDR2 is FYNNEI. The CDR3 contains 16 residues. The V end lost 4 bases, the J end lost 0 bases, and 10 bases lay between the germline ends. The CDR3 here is CASSGPGSSYNSPLHF. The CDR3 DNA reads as TGTGCCAGCAGTGGCCCAGGCAGCTCCTATAATTCACCCCTCCACTTT.

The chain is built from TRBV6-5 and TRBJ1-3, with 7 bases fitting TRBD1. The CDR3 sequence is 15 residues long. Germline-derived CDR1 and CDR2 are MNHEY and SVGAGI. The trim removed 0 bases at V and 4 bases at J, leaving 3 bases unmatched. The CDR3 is CASSYSGGSGNTIYF. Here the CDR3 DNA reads TGTGCCAGCAGTTACTCAGGGGGCTCAGGAAACACCATATATTTT.